The 19 T cell receptor beta chains listed next were all sequenced from one sample in a study of regulatory T cells in long-lasting Graves disease (dated by TCRdb to the early 2020s). Libraries were made using multiplex PCR. TCRdb shows the sequencer as Illumina HiSeq 4000. iRepertoire HTBI primers and Arm-PCR amplification of CDR3 regions were used to construct TCR beta libraries. Through fastp at Q25 and MiXCR, TCRdb rebuilt clones from the public reads, retaining in-frame beta chains. Rows are combined by CDR3 protein, so each entry shows the most common genes and DNA. The sample table shows some 470,000 distinct CDR3 sequences, and 20% to 25% are seen once. The ten top clones hold about 6.6% of the sample. The time point label corresponds to: persistent/refractory GD, antithyroid drugs over 5 years with positive TRAb. For both TCR sequencing and RNA sequencing, RNA was extracted from PBMCs in TRIzol.

The specimen was peripheral blood mononuclear cells (PBMCs), collected when the disease was refractory, from a patient treated with antithyroid drugs. All receptors come from a female donor with Graves disease.

The chain recombines TRBV5-6 with TRBJ1-6; a weak D match, TRBD1 (5 bases). The germline gives CDR1 SGHDT, CDR2 YYEEEE. CDR3 length: 15 residues. V was shortened by 0 bases and J by 1 base, with 5 bases between the two germline ends. In DNA, the CDR3 is TGTGCCAGCAGCTTGGGACAGTCCTATAATTCACCCCTCCACTTT. Its translation: CASSLGQSYNSPLHF.

The chain couples TRBV24-1 to TRBJ2-2; D call uncertain. The CDR3 length is 15 residues. The V and J ends lost 1 base and 6 bases respectively, with 11 bases between them. CDR1 is KGHDR and CDR2 is SFDVKD in the germline V gene. The CDR3 DNA is TGTGCCACCAGTGATTTTGGAGTAAACCCCGGGGAGCTGTTTTTT. It translates to CATSDFGVNPGELFF.

This clonotype is a singleton in its sample. This may be a read error, as it is one base from a much larger clone. The chain employs TRBV14 and TRBJ1-2; D gene uncertain. In germline, CDR1 is SGHDN, CDR2 FVKESK. CDR3 length: 13 amino acids. V dropped 0 bases and J dropped 8 bases, with 10 bases sitting between them. The CDR3 sequence is CASSQEAADGYTF. The CDR3 nucleotides read TGTGCCAGCAGCCAAGAGGCAGCGGACGGCTACACCTTC.

V gene TRBV6-1 combines with J gene TRBJ2-7, with 8 bases that match TRBD1. Germline CDR1 MNHNS, CDR2 SASEGT. V trimming: 5 bases; J trimming: 3 bases; junction bases outside the gene matches: 6. CDR3 length equals 14 residues. The CDR3 DNA sequence: TGTGCCAGCAGTCAACCCGACAGGGGCTACGAGCAGTACTTC. Translated: CASSQPDRGYEQYF.

Only one count was recorded for this clonotype. The CDR3 region is CASSPGREPYEQYF. The CDR3 coding sequence is TGTGCCAGCTCACCGGGGCGGGAGCCCTACGAGCAGTACTTC. The chain couples TRBV18 to TRBJ2-7; 7 bases agree with TRBD2. This CDR3 has 14 residues. The trim removed 3 bases at V and 2 bases at J, leaving 4 bases unmatched. In germline, CDR1 is KGHSH, CDR2 LQKENI.

This clonotype was counted a few times. The chain employs TRBV2 and TRBJ1-1; 7 positions match TRBD1. This CDR3 spans 13 amino acids. V was pared by 3 bases and J by 5 bases, with 3 bases of the junction left unmatched. Germline CDR1 and CDR2: SNHLY and FYNNEI. The CDR3 is CASSDRGVTEAFF. The CDR3 DNA follows: TGTGCCAGCAGTGACAGGGGGGTGACTGAAGCTTTCTTT.

This clonotype was seen many times. The chain joins TRBV27 to TRBJ2-5; TRBD2 matches 10 bases. Germline CDR1 is MNHEY and CDR2 is SMNVEV (reference sequence). J was trimmed by 0 bases and V by 2 bases; bases with no gene match: 3. The CDR3 totals 16 residues. The CDR3 region has the DNA TGTGCCAGCAGTTTAGCCGGGACTAGCGACCAAGAGACCCAGTACTTC. It encodes CASSLAGTSDQETQYF.

The V gene is TRBV6-2 or TRBV6-3, the J gene TRBJ2-7; tentative D call: TRBD1 (5 bases). Trimming shortened V by 3 bases and J by 4 bases, and 13 bases separated the two germline ends. The CDR3 sequence is 14 residues long. Germline V gives CDR1 MNHEY, CDR2 SVGEGT. DNA for the CDR3: TGTGCCAGCAGTTATGTTTCAGGGATGTACGAGCAGTACTTC. It yields the protein CASSYVSGMYEQYF.

This clonotype was picked up many times. The chain combines TRBV19 with TRBJ2-7; D is possibly TRBD1 (6 bases). Germline V CDR1 and CDR2: LNHDA, SQIVND (reference sequence). Trimming pared 5 bases from V and 3 bases from J, leaving 17 bases between. There are 15 residues in the CDR3. CDR3 region: CASSRPGAGVYEQYF. CDR3 DNA: TGTGCCAGTAGTCGTCCAGGGGCAGGGGTCTACGAGCAGTACTTC.

The chain has TRBV12-3 or TRBV12-4 and TRBJ1-5, with D possibly matching TRBD1 (5 bases). CDR3 length: 13 residues. V lost 5 bases and J 2 bases, leaving 7 bases between the germline ends. The CDR3 here is CASSAQGNQPQHF. DNA for the CDR3: TGTGCCAGCAGTGCACAGGGCAATCAGCCCCAGCATTTT.

The chain links TRBV5-1 to TRBJ1-1, with 10 positions matching TRBD1. Germline-derived CDR1 and CDR2 are SGHRS and YFSETQ. The length of the CDR3 is 15 residues. With V trimmed by 0 bases and J by 4 bases, 3 bases remained unmatched. CDR3 nucleotide sequence: TGCGCCAGCAGCTTGGGGACAGGGGGTGGCACTGAAGCTTTCTTT. This gives the protein CASSLGTGGGTEAFF.

There are many counts of this clonotype. This chain links TRBV28 with TRBJ1-6; 10 bases line up with TRBD1. The V gene end was trimmed by 5 bases and the J gene end by 5 bases; junction bases not matched to a gene: 6. The CDR3 has 16 residues. Germline CDR1 is MDHEN and CDR2 is SYDVKM. DNA of the CDR3: TGTGCCAGCAGTCCAGGACAGGGGGGGCATAATTCACCCCTCCACTTT. It encodes CASSPGQGGHNSPLHF. The full variable domain, rest sourced from reference TRBV28 and TRBJ1-6, is DVKVTQSSRYLVKRTGEKVFLECVQDMDHENMFWYRQDPGLGLRLIYFSYDVKMKEKGDIPEGYSVSREKKERFSLILESASTNQTSMYLCASSPGQGGHNSPLHFGNGTRLTVT.

This clonotype has a handful of counts. This rearrangement joins TRBV3-1 to TRBJ1-6; 8 bases fit TRBD1. Germline V gives CDR1 LGHDT, CDR2 YNNKEL (reference sequence). With 1 base clipped from V and 5 bases from J, the junction kept 4 bases outside the gene matches. There are 16 residues in the CDR3. This CDR3 is CASSQGGQANNSPLHF. CDR3 nucleotide sequence: TGTGCCAGCAGCCAAGGGGGACAGGCTAATAATTCACCCCTCCACTTT.

This clonotype showed up just a few times. The CDR3 bases are TGTGCCATCAGTGGGTTGGGGGGTCAAGAGACCCAGTACTTC. Encoded protein: CAISGLGGQETQYF. The rearrangement joins TRBV10-3 to TRBJ2-5; TRBD2 might be the D (6 bases). The germline V and J ends were trimmed by 4 bases and 2 bases, with 11 bases remaining between them. This CDR3 contains 14 residues. CDR1 and CDR2 from the germline V gene are ENHRY and SYGVKD.

This clonotype was found many times. The V and J genes are TRBV20-1 and TRBJ1-2; D call uncertain. CDR1 is DFQATT and CDR2 is SNEGSKA in the germline V gene (reference sequence). Between the trimmed V and J ends, which lost 6 bases and 0 bases, there was a span of 14 bases. The CDR3 consists of 14 residues. In nucleotides, the CDR3 is TGCAGTGCCCCGGCCGGCTACACTAACTATGGCTACACCTTC. This encodes CSAPAGYTNYGYTF.

V usage is TRBV6-1 and J usage is TRBJ1-1; D ambiguous. CDR1 is MNHNS and CDR2 is SASEGT in the germline V gene. V gave up 7 bases and J gave up 0 bases, with 9 bases separating them. The CDR3 sequence is 13 residues long. CDR3 nucleotide sequence: TGTGCCAGCATCGGATTGATGAACACTGAAGCTTTCTTT. Amino acid sequence: CASIGLMNTEAFF.

As concerns this clonotype: This may come from a read error, since a much larger clone is one base off. V is TRBV28 and J is TRBJ1-2; possibly TRBD1 for D (6 bases). The V and J ends lost 6 bases and 3 bases respectively, with 14 bases between them. This CDR3 is built from 14 residues. Germline lookup yields CDR1 MDHEN and CDR2 SYDVKM. CDR3 sequence (DNA): TGTGCCAGCAGACCACAGGGTAGAGACTATGGCTACACCTTC. Protein: CASRPQGRDYGYTF.

The chain is built from TRBV28 and TRBJ1-6, with TRBD1 matching 8 bases. J was trimmed by 15 bases and V by 5 bases; bases with no gene match: 12. Looked up from germline, CDR1 is MDHEN and CDR2 is SYDVKM. The CDR3 extends over 14 amino acids. As DNA, the CDR3 is TGTGCCAGCAGTCCCGCGGACAGGGCCGATGGCCTCCACTTT. It specifies CASSPADRADGLHF.

This clonotype was counted ten times or more. This could be a read error, since a much larger clone is one nucleotide away. This rearrangement joins TRBV5-4 to TRBJ2-7; D might be TRBD2 (7 bases). Germline CDR1 SGHNT, CDR2 YYREEE (reference sequence). V was clipped by 0 bases and J by 1 base, with 11 bases between them. There are 15 residues in the CDR3. The DNA for the CDR3 is TGTGCCAGCAGCTTGGGACGGGGGGCATCCTACGAGCAGTACTTC. Its translation: CASSLGRGASYEQYF.